A single TCR beta chain is shown here with its context. With a much larger clone just one base away, this may be a read error. The TCR beta library used iRepertoire HTBI primers with Arm-PCR amplification of CDR3. TCRdb used MiXCR to reprocess the multiplex PCR reads, holding one entry per CDR3 protein. The profile shows 530,000 or so distinct CDR3 sequences, roughly 12% of them singletons. This sample was included in a study of regulatory T cells in long-lasting Graves disease. As for time point: newly diagnosed GD, antithyroid drugs for less than 3 months. There was RNA extracted from PBMCs, and the TCR library was made from it. This sample also belongs to another study, concerning T cells in Graves' hyperthyroidism and ophthalmopathy.

The sequencing used peripheral blood mononuclear cells (PBMCs), collected at new diagnosis, from a patient treated with antithyroid drugs. The sequence came from a man under 40 with Graves disease.

CDR3 in amino acids: CASSYSPYAGTQYF. CDR3 in DNA: TGTGCCAGCAGTTACTCCCCTTACGCAGGTACGCAGTATTTT. The chain is built from TRBV6-5 and TRBJ2-3; no reliable D call. The germline CDR1 and CDR2 sequences are MNHEY and SVGAGI. Trimming left V 0 bases short and J 8 bases short, with 12 bases between. The CDR3 consists of 14 residues.